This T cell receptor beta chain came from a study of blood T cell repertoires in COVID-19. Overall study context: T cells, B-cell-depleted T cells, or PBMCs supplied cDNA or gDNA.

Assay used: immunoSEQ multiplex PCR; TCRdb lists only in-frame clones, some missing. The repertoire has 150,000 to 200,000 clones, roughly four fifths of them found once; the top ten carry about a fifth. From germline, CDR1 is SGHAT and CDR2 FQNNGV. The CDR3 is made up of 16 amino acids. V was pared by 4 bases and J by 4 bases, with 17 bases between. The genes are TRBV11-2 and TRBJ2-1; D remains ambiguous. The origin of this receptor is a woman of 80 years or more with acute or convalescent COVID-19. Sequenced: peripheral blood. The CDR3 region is CASSSVLSVAYNEQFF. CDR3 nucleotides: TGTGCCAGCAGCTCGGTCCTGAGTGTCGCGTACAATGAGCAGTTCTTC.